The sequence of this TCR beta chain was determined in a study of early T cells in non-severe SARS-CoV-2 infection. Germline V gene data show CDR1 as DFQATT and CDR2 as SNEGSKA (reference sequence). The CDR3 has 13 residues. The V end was cut by 5 bases, the J end by 4 bases, with 14 bases between. For this clonotype: Its matching antigen is unknown.

Overall study findings and caveats: Matches to VDJdb favored anti-spike CD8 responses and missed private and CD4 specificities.

Attachment of unique molecular identifiers was made to individual cDNA molecules. TCRdb itself ran the 5' RACE reads through MiXCR, one entry per CDR3 protein. The table records around 76,000 distinct CDR3 sequences, about 11% of them present only once. Material for sequencing was whole blood. The receptor comes from an adult who was a healthcare worker with PCR-confirmed SARS-CoV-2 infection or an uninfected control (not recorded which). The chain is built from TRBV20-1 and TRBJ1-2, with a tentative D call TRBD1 (6 bases). DNA for the CDR3: TGCAGTGCTCCCGTGGGGGGGGCCTATGGCTACACCTTC. Protein: CSAPVGGAYGYTF.